A selection of T cell receptor beta chains follows, all from one sample in a study of T cells in tuberculosis. Profiling relied on immunoSEQ multiplex PCR, and the TCRdb table lists in-frame clones only, not all of them. The profile shows more than 35,000 clones, 90% to 95% of them singletons. Sequenced sample: PBMCs. The receptors shown here come from a donor between 10 and 35 years old with latent tuberculosis or without tuberculosis infection. CDR3s include the opening cysteine and the closing phenylalanine or tryptophan. D genes are given only for firm matches. Clone size, where shown, is once, few, many, or a class for clones that have expanded.

j_call clone_size v_call d_call cdr3_nt cdr3_aa
TRBJ2-2 NA TRBV15 TRBD1 TGTGCCACCAGCCCCCGGGACAGTGGCACCGGGGAGCTGTTTTTT CATSPRDSGTGELFF
TRBJ2-1 once TRBV11-1 TRBD2 TGTGCCAGCAGCTTAGGTCGGACTAGCGGACACAATGAGCAGTTCTTC CASSLGRTSGHNEQFF
TRBJ2-7 NA TRBV10-3 NA TGTGCCATCAGTGAGTATCTCGAGCAGTACTTC CAISEYLEQYF
TRBJ1-2 NA TRBV7-3 TRBD1 TGTGCCAGCAGCCCGGGACAGGTTAACTATGGCTACACCTTC CASSPGQVNYGYTF
TRBJ1-2 NA TRBV10-3 NA TGTGCCATCAGTGACCCCGGGGGGGCGGACTATGGCTACACCTTC CAISDPGGADYGYTF
TRBJ2-6 NA TRBV5-1 NA TGCGCCAGCAGCTCCACAACAGGCCGCTCTGGGGCCAACGTCCTGACTTTC CASSSTTGRSGANVLTF
TRBJ2-7 NA TRBV27 TRBD1 TGTGCCAGCGGGCAAGGACAGGGTTTTAAGATCTACGAGCAGTACTTC CASGQGQGFKIYEQYF
TRBJ1-1 NA TRBV30 NA TGTGCCTGGACCATACCCCGGGGATACACTGAAGCTTTCTTT CAWTIPRGYTEAFF
TRBJ1-3 NA TRBV11-2 TRBD1 TGTGCCAGCAGCTTATCTACAGGGGGCATGAACACCATATATTTT CASSLSTGGMNTIYF
TRBJ2-7 NA TRBV5-1 TRBD2 TGCGCCAGCAGCTTGGCAGTAGCGGGGGGAGTATCCTACGAGCAGTACTTC CASSLAVAGGVSYEQYF
TRBJ2-1 NA TRBV2 TRBD2 TGTGCCAGCAGGGCCGAACCGACTAGCGGTTACAATGAGCAGTTCTTC CASRAEPTSGYNEQFF
TRBJ2-5 NA TRBV18 NA TGTGCCAGCTCACCCGGACTCTCCCAAGAGACCCAGTACTTC CASSPGLSQETQYF